Each of the 12 T cell receptor beta chains below was sequenced from the same sample in a study of blood T cells in healthy people across ages. Combining a sample-barcoded 5' primer with a J-beta primer mix, a second PCR ran for about 6 to 11 cycles. TCRdb independently ran MiXCR on the 5' RACE reads; one entry per CDR3 protein. The repertoire consists of about 800,000 distinct CDR3 sequences, with around 25% occurring once and the leading ten covering roughly 3.8%. This sample was shared with a second study, whose subject was T cells of mothers and their children.

Sequencing was carried out using blood. The receptors originated from a boy aged 5 to 17 in good health.

The chain carries TRBV6-6 and TRBJ2-7; 8 positions match TRBD1. The CDR3 is 15 amino acids. V lost 6 bases to trimming and J lost 5 bases; unmatched junction nucleotides: 12. CDR1 MNHNY and CDR2 SVGAGI come from the germline V gene (reference sequence). CDR3 sequence reads: CASRTRTGKFDEQYF. The CDR3 nucleotides read TGTGCCAGCAGGACCAGGACAGGGAAATTTGACGAGCAGTACTTC.

The chain is built from TRBV12-3 or TRBV12-4 and TRBJ2-7; possibly TRBD2 for D (6 bases). V lost 6 bases, J lost 3 bases, and 18 bases lay in between. This CDR3 is built from 15 residues. The CDR3 spells CASSYMATSSYEQYF. The CDR3 DNA is TGTGCCAGCAGCTACATGGCTACTAGCAGCTACGAGCAGTACTTC.

There are a few counts of this clonotype. The V gene is TRBV6-4, the J gene TRBJ2-1; D possibly corresponds to TRBD2 (5 bases). Germline values: CDR1 MRHNA, CDR2 SNTAGT. This CDR3 has 15 residues. Trimming cost V 2 bases and J 3 bases, with 11 bases left between them. CDR3 coding DNA: TGTGCCAGCAGTGACGAGGTGAGGGACTACAATGAGCAGTTCTTC. The encoded protein is CASSDEVRDYNEQFF.

This clonotype was observed at least ten times. This chain uses TRBV6-5 with TRBJ2-5; TRBD2 might be the D (5 bases). V was cut by 6 bases and J by 4 bases, with 6 bases left in between. Germline CDR1 MNHEY, CDR2 SVGAGI. This CDR3 comprises 11 residues. Here the CDR3 reads CASRGRETQYF. For the CDR3, the DNA is TGTGCCAGCAGAGGGAGAGAGACCCAGTACTTC.

This clonotype showed up just a few times. The rearrangement uses TRBV4-3 and TRBJ2-2, with unresolved D. Germline assignment: CDR1 LGHNA and CDR2 YSLEER. The length of the CDR3 is 15 residues. V lost 1 base and J 5 bases, leaving 11 bases between the germline ends. The CDR3 spells CASSQVRLDTGELFF. As DNA, the CDR3 is TGCGCCAGCAGCCAAGTTAGGCTGGATACCGGGGAGCTGTTTTTT.

This clonotype was detected a few times. The chain joins TRBV4-1 to TRBJ2-3, with D perhaps TRBD2 (6 bases). V was pared by 5 bases and J by 5 bases, with 14 bases between. CDR1 and CDR2 from the germline V gene are MGHRA and YSYEKL. The CDR3 has 14 residues. CDR3 in DNA: TGCGCCAGCAGCGTAACGGGAGCGGGAGATACGCAGTATTTT. Protein: CASSVTGAGDTQYF.

The gene calls are TRBV7-9 and TRBJ1-2; a possible D gene is TRBD1 (6 bases). Trimming left V 4 bases short and J 5 bases short, with 11 bases between. CDR1 and CDR2 from the germline V gene are SEHNR and FQNEAQ (reference sequence). The CDR3 sequence is 13 residues long. CDR3 sequence (DNA): TGTGCCAGCAGCTACAGGGCCCTATATGGCTACACCTTC. This encodes CASSYRALYGYTF. The full variable domain, in which reference TRBV7-9 and TRBJ1-2 provide the parts outside the CDR3, is DTGVSQNPRHKITKRGQNVTFRCDPISEHNRLYWYRQTLGQGPEFLTYFQNEAQLEKSRLLSDRFSAERPKGSFSTLEIQRTEQGDSAMYLCASSYRALYGYTFGSGTRLTVV.

This clonotype turned up a few times. The chain has TRBV9 and TRBJ1-4, with 9 bases fitting TRBD1. The CDR3 consists of 15 residues. The germline V gene encodes CDR1 SGDLS and CDR2 YYNGEE. The trim removed 0 bases at V and 8 bases at J, leaving 5 bases unmatched. The CDR3 spells CASSVVGTGIEKLFF. The CDR3 DNA is TGTGCCAGCAGCGTAGTTGGGACAGGGATCGAAAAACTGTTTTTT.

The chain combines TRBV7-2 with TRBJ2-1; no clear D. Trimming shortened V by 2 bases and J by 4 bases, and 9 bases separated the two germline ends. Germline assignment: CDR1 SGHTA and CDR2 FQGNSA. The length of the CDR3 is 14 residues. The CDR3 here is CASSLFSTYNEQFF. The CDR3 nucleotides read TGTGCCAGCAGCTTATTTTCCACATACAATGAGCAGTTCTTC.

The chain has TRBV13 and TRBJ1-3, with a possible D match to TRBD1 (5 bases). Trimming cost V 3 bases and J 3 bases, with 15 bases left between them. CDR3 length equals 16 residues. Germline CDR1 reads PRHDT; CDR2 reads FYEKMQ (reference sequence). The CDR3 DNA sequence: TGTGCCAGCAGCTTCCCCGGGGCTGGGAGTGGAAACACCATATATTTT. Translating gives CASSFPGAGSGNTIYF.

The chain links TRBV28 to TRBJ1-2; D perhaps matches TRBD1 (5 bases). Trimming removed 2 bases at V and 3 bases at J, with 10 bases between. This CDR3 comprises 14 residues. Per the germline V gene, CDR1 is MDHEN and CDR2 is SYDVKM. The CDR3 coding sequence is TGTGCCAGCAGTTTACGAGAGGGGCACTATGGCTACACCTTC. Residues: CASSLREGHYGYTF.

V is TRBV20-1 and J is TRBJ2-3; D is perhaps TRBD1 (6 bases). V gave up 5 bases and J gave up 1 base, with 13 bases separating them. The germline V gene encodes CDR1 DFQATT and CDR2 SNEGSKA (reference sequence). CDR3 length: 14 amino acids. The CDR3 sequence is CSARDPGGTDTQYF. The CDR3 DNA reads as TGCAGTGCTCGGGACCCAGGGGGCACAGATACGCAGTATTTT.